This T cell receptor beta chain was observed in a study of neurological immune-mediated disorders. This clonotype showed up many times. The yield of each sequencing run was over 170 million TCR-beta sequences from 15-18 subjects. TCRdb passed the 5' RACE reads through MiXCR, listing each CDR3 protein once. The table includes under 70,000 distinct CDR3 sequences, roughly 3.1% detected once. The germline V gene has CDR1 DFQATT and CDR2 SNEGSKA (reference sequence). The ends lost 6 bases at V and 6 bases at J; junction bases unmatched: 15. The CDR3 consists of 15 residues. This receptor was obtained from a woman aged 45-59 years with multiple sclerosis. Sequenced: PBMCs. The rearrangement joins TRBV20-1 to TRBJ2-3, with 7 positions matching TRBD2. CDR3 in DNA: TGCAGTGCAACAATGGCGGGGGTCCGCCGGGATACGCAGTATTTT. Translating gives CSATMAGVRRDTQYF.